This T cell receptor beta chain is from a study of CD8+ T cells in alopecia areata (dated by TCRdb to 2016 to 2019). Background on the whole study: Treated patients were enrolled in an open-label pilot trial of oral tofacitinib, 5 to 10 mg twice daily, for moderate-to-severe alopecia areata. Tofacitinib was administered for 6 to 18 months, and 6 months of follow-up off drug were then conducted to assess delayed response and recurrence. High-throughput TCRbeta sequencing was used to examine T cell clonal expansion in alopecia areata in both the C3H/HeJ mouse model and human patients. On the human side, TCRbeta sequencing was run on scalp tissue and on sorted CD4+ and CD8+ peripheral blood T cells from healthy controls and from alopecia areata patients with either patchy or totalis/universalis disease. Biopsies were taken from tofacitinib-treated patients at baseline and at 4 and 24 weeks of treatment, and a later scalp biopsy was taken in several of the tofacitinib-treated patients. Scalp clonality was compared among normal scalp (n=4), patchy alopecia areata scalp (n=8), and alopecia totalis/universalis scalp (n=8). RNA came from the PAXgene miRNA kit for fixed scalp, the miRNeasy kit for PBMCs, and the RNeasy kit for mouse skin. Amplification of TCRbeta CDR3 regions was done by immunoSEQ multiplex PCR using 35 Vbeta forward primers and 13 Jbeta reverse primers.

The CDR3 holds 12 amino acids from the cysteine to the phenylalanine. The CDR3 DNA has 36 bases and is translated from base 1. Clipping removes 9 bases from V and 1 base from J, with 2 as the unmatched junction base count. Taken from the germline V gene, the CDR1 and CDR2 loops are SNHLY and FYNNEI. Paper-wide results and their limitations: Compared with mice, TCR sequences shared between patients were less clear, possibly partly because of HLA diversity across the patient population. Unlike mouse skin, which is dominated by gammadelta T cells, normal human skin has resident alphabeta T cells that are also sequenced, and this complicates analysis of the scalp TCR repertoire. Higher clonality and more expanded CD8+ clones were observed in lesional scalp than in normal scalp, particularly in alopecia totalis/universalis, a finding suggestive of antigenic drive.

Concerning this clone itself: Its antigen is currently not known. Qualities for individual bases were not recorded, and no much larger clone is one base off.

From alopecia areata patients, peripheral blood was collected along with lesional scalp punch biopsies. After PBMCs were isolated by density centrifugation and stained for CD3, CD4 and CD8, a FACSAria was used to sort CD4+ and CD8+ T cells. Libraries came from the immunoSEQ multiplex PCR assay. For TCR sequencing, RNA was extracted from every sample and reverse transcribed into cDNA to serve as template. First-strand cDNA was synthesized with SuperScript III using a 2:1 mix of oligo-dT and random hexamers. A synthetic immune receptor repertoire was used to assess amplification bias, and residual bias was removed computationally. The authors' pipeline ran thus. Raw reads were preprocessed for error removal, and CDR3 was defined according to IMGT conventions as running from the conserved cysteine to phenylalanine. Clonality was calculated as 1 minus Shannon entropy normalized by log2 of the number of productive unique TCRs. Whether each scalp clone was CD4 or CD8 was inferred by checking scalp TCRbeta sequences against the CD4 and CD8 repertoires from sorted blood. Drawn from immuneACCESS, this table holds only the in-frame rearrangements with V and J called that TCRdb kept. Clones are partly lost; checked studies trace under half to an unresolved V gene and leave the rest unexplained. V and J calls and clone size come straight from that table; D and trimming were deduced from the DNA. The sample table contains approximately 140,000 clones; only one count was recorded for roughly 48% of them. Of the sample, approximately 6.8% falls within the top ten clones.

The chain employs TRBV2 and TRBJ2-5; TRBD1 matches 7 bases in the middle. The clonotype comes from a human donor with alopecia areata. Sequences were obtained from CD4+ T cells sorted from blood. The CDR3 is CARGQAQETQYF. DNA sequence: TGTGCCAGAGGACAGGCCCAAGAGACCCAGTACTTC.